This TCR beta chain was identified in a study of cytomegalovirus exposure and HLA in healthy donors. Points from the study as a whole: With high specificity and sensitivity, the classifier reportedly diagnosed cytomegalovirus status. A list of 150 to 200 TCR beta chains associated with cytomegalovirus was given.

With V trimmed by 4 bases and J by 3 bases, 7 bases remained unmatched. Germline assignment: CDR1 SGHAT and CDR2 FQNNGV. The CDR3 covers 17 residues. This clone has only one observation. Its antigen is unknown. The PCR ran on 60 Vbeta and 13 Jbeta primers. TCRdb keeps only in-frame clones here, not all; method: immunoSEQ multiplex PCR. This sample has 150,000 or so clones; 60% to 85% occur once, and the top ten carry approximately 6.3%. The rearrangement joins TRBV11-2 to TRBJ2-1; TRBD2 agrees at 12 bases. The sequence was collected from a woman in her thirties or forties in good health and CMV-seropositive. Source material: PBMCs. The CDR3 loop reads CASSSQRLAGVYNEQFF. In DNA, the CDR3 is TGTGCCAGCAGCTCCCAAAGACTAGCGGGGGTCTACAATGAGCAGTTCTTC.